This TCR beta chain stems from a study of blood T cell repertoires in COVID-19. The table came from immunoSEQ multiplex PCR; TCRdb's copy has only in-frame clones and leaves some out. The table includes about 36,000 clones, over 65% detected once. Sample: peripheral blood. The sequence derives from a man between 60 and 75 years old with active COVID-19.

The CDR3 spells CATSRRPRGNEQFF. The CDR3 DNA sequence: TGTGCCACCAGCAGAAGGCCGCGAGGCAATGAGCAGTTCTTC. This chain links TRBV15 with TRBJ2-1; D not certain. The CDR3 runs to 14 residues. V lost 2 bases, J lost 6 bases, and 11 bases lay in between. Germline V gives CDR1 LNHNV, CDR2 YYDKDF (reference sequence).